This T cell receptor (beta chain) stems from a study of CD8 T cells in ankylosing spondylitis. Broader study findings: Disease-linked clones reportedly showed significant enrichment in matched ankylosing spondylitis synovial fluid.

V gave up 0 bases and J gave up 8 bases, with 8 bases separating them. The CDR3 is made up of 13 amino acids. The germline gives CDR1 MGHRA, CDR2 YSYEKL. In this sample, this clonotype turned up a few times. Its antigen is undetermined. TCRdb re-derived calls from the 5' RACE reads in MiXCR, one entry per CDR3 protein. The table records approximately 350,000 distinct CDR3 sequences, roughly 20% of them present only once. The chain recombines TRBV4-1 with TRBJ2-1; D call uncertain. Sample: blood, either unsorted or a sorted T cell fraction (not recorded which). This clonotype was sampled from a male donor with ankylosing spondylitis or in good health (not recorded which). CDR3 coding DNA: TGCGCCAGCAGCCAAGACAGAGTTTATGAGCAGTTCTTC. This codes for CASSQDRVYEQFF.